The table lists the clone carrying this TCR beta chain with a count of one. The data were obtained in a study of blood T cells in healthy people across ages. A second roughly 6 to 12 cycle PCR used barcoded and J-beta primers. One entry per CDR3 protein results from TCRdb running MiXCR on the 5' RACE reads. The sample records around 780,000 distinct CDR3 sequences, more than 50% being singletons. In germline, CDR1 is SGHAT, CDR2 FQNNGV. The V end lost 4 bases, the J end lost 2 bases, and 14 bases lay between the germline ends. The CDR3 is 15 amino acids. This receptor was identified in a man aged 35-49 years in good health. Input material: blood. The chain couples TRBV11-2 to TRBJ2-5, with a tentative D call TRBD2 (5 bases). CDR3: CASSSTREVQETQYF. The DNA of the CDR3 is TGTGCCAGCAGCTCAACGAGGGAAGTACAAGAGACCCAGTACTTC.